This entry is about one T cell receptor beta chain. This clonotype was detected ten times or more. The antigen it recognizes is unknown. No base quality information exists; no much larger clone differs at one position. The sample originates from a study of T cells after yellow fever vaccination (dated 2019 in TCRdb). Study-level background: Libraries from fractions with low cell numbers were prepared with the SMART-Seq v4 Ultra Low Input RNA kit. Two healthy male donors, one aged 18 to 30 and one aged 30 to 40 years, were included in the cohort. To follow T-cell clones before and after primary and booster YFV17D yellow fever vaccination, bulk TCR alpha and beta repertoires were sequenced over time. Blood was collected at multiple timepoints before and after primary and secondary immunization, and bulk PBMC replicates and cell subsets were isolated.

The data were produced on an Illumina NovaSeq 6000. Synthesis of TCR cDNA relied on 5'RACE template switching, a step that introduced a universal primer site along with unique molecular identifiers. cDNA synthesis was primed from both the TCR alpha and TCR beta constant segments. Library amplification used two PCR steps, and the second PCR step added sample barcodes and sequencing adapters. Sequencing of the libraries was done on either Illumina HiSeq 2500 (2x100 bp) or NovaSeq (2x150 bp). The paper's processing steps were these. MIGEC was used to demultiplex reads and collapse the reads into UMI consensus sequences, and MiXCR was used for V(D)J alignment. Using edgeR on replicate PBMC samples, clonotypes were called vaccine-responding if FDR was below 0.01 and the log2 fold change was above 5 up to day 15. Each bulk clonotype received a CD4 or CD8 identity based on whether the sequenced CD4 or CD8 repertoire contained that clonotype at higher abundance. TCRdb trimmed the raw reads at Q25, called clones with MiXCR and kept productive beta chains. A single entry per CDR3 protein holds the most common genes and DNA from its merged rows. It is TCRdb's table, rather than the study itself, that gives the V and J calls and clone size. This sample holds around 300,000 distinct CDR3 sequences; around 4.5% were observed only once. Roughly a fifth of the sample rests with the top ten.

The treatment or condition label on this specimen signifies: live attenuated yellow fever vaccine strain. At each blood-draw timepoint, two biological replicates of bulk PBMCs were collected. PBMCs were isolated from peripheral blood using a standard Ficoll-Paque protocol. RNA was extracted with TriZol from bulk PBMCs, CD4 and CD8 fractions, and dextramer-positive and dextramer-negative fractions. According to the germline V gene (reference sequence), CDR1 reads DFQATT and CDR2 reads SNEGSKA. The germline V and J ends show losses of 3 bases and 4 bases respectively, and no gene match explains 5 bases of the junction. The CDR3 measures 15 amino acids from cysteine to phenylalanine. The sequence is cut down to CDR3 DNA, 45 bases in frame from base 1. The investigation overall reported the following: After the booster, most of the clones that had expanded following primary vaccination were detected again (almost 98% of CD4 and around 87% of CD8), which suggests that memory was broadly maintained. FACS-sorted repertoires could contain abundant contaminating clonotypes from the bulk population, so computational filtering was required. The study included only two donors, which limits how far the findings can be generalized. A small share of clonotypes occurred in both CD4 and CD8 compartments, likely arising from convergent recombination. Compared with the primary T-cell response, the secondary T-cell response was faster but weaker, reaching its peak on day 5 rather than on day 15.

The sequencing here drew on PBMCs, taken 15 days after the yellow fever booster vaccination. The V gene is TRBV20-1 and the J gene is TRBJ2-1; 11 bases in the middle match TRBD2. The receptor was derived from a man younger than 35 who received the YFV17D yellow fever vaccine. The nucleotide sequence is given as TGCAGTGCTAGGTTAGCGGGGGGGCCGTACAATGAGCAGTTCTTC. It specifies CSARLAGGPYNEQFF.